Presented here are 11 T cell receptor beta chains from one specimen sequenced in a study of blood T cell repertoires in COVID-19. The protocol was immunoSEQ multiplex PCR, while the TCRdb copy is restricted to in-frame clones and leaves out a portion. This sample has 200,000 to 250,000 clones, with around 82% found just once. The sample taken for sequencing was peripheral blood. The origin of the receptors is a woman of 80 years or more with active or convalescent COVID-19.

The V and J genes are TRBV5-1 and TRBJ1-5; no firm D call. Germline-derived CDR1 and CDR2 are SGHRS and YFSETQ. This CDR3 has 15 amino acids. Trimming stripped 0 bases from V and 4 bases from J, with 11 bases between. CDR3 sequence (DNA): TGCGCCAGCAGCTTGGAAGGACGGGGAAATCAGCCCCAGCATTTT. Its translation: CASSLEGRGNQPQHF. The variable domain in full, completed from reference TRBV5-1 and TRBJ1-5, reads KAGVTQTPRYLIKTRGQQVTLSCSPISGHRSVSWYQQTPGQGLQFLFEYFSETQRNKGNFPGRFSGRQFSNSRSEMNVSTLELGDSALYLCASSLEGRGNQPQHFGDGTRLSIL.

The V and J genes are TRBV5-5 and TRBJ1-5, with 8 bases that match TRBD1. J was trimmed by 7 bases and V by 1 base; bases with no gene match: 7. Germline V lookup: CDR1 SGHKS, CDR2 YYEKEE (reference sequence). The CDR3 is made up of 15 amino acids. CDR3 amino acids: CASSLLQGAGQPQHF. The DNA of the CDR3 is TGTGCCAGCAGCTTGCTTCAGGGGGCAGGGCAGCCCCAGCATTTT.

V and J are TRBV27 and TRBJ1-4; D uncertain. The germline V gene has CDR1 MNHEY and CDR2 SMNVEV (reference sequence). Trimming stripped 5 bases from V and 6 bases from J, with 13 bases between. This CDR3 is 14 amino acids long. This CDR3 reads CASSPPGPYEKLFF. The CDR3 nucleotides are TGTGCCAGCAGTCCCCCGGGTCCGTATGAAAAACTGTTTTTT.

This clone was detected once. The chain recombines TRBV11-2 with TRBJ1-1; TRBD1 is a possible D gene (6 bases). The germline V gene encodes CDR1 SGHAT and CDR2 FQNNGV. This CDR3 comprises 17 residues. V gave up 4 bases and J gave up 1 base, with 19 bases separating them. The CDR3 spells CASSSAGGGHKNTEAFF. For the CDR3, the DNA is TGTGCCAGCAGCTCAGCGGGAGGGGGACACAAGAACACTGAAGCTTTCTTT.

The chain carries TRBV6-5 and TRBJ1-1; D gene uncertain. CDR3 length equals 16 residues. The germline V and J ends were trimmed by 2 bases and 3 bases, with 16 bases remaining between them. Germline V gives CDR1 MNHEY, CDR2 SVGAGI. CDR3 nucleotide sequence: TGTGCCAGCAGTTACCTATTACAGAGTCAAGACACTGAAGCTTTCTTT. Translated, it gives CASSYLLQSQDTEAFF.

This chain uses TRBV18 with TRBJ2-2, with 12 nucleotides matching TRBD2. Germline V gene lookup returns CDR1 KGHSH and CDR2 LQKENI. With V trimmed by 3 bases and J by 3 bases, 2 bases remained unmatched. There are 16 residues in the CDR3. CDR3 sequence reads: CASSPGLAGHTGELFF. The CDR3 region has the DNA TGTGCCAGCTCACCGGGACTAGCGGGCCACACCGGGGAGCTGTTTTTT.

The CDR3 region is CASSDGTAGHNEQFF. CDR3 sequence (DNA): TGTGCCAGCAGTGACGGGACAGCAGGGCACAATGAGCAGTTCTTC. This chain uses TRBV6-1 with TRBJ2-1; 7 nucleotides agree with TRBD1. The CDR3 runs 15 residues. CDR1 MNHNS and CDR2 SASEGT come from the germline V gene. V gave up 3 bases and J gave up 5 bases; unmatched junction bases: 7.

The chain links TRBV3-1 (or the pseudogene TRBV3-2) to TRBJ1-1, with a tentative D call TRBD1 (5 bases). The CDR3 is 14 amino acids. Trimming removed 0 bases from V and 9 bases from J, with 14 bases in between. The germline V gene encodes CDR1 LGHDT and CDR2 YNNKEL (reference sequence). The CDR3 loop reads CASSQEVIGGKAFF. The CDR3 DNA reads as TGTGCCAGCAGCCAAGAGGTGATTGGGGGGAAAGCTTTCTTT.

The V and J genes are TRBV27 and TRBJ1-3, with no clear D. Germline V gene sequence: CDR1 MNHEY, CDR2 SMNVEV (reference sequence). The V and J ends lost 8 bases and 2 bases respectively, with 25 bases between them. CDR3 length: 18 amino acids. CDR3 sequence reads: CASATFLGRQKAGNTIYF. CDR3 coding DNA: TGTGCCAGCGCTACCTTTCTTGGCAGACAAAAGGCTGGAAACACCATATATTTT.

V and J are TRBV5-1 and TRBJ1-1, with D possibly being TRBD1 (5 bases). This CDR3 is 14 amino acids long. Trimming took off 4 bases at V and 4 bases at J, with 14 bases between the two ends. Germline assignment: CDR1 SGHRS and CDR2 YFSETQ. The CDR3: CASSRGPGGTEAFF. For the CDR3, the DNA is TGCGCCAGCAGCCGGGGTCCCGGGGGCACTGAAGCTTTCTTT.

The V gene is TRBV2, the J gene TRBJ2-7, with unresolved D. The CDR3 contains 13 residues. The V end lost 6 bases, the J end lost 3 bases, and 12 bases lay between the germline ends. In germline, CDR1 is SNHLY, CDR2 FYNNEI. The CDR3 coding sequence is TGTGCCAGCAGGCCTGATGGCCGCTACGAGCAGTACTTC. Amino acid sequence: CASRPDGRYEQYF.